A selection of T cell receptor beta chains follows, all from one sample in a study of early T cells in non-severe SARS-CoV-2 infection. TCRdb independently ran MiXCR on the 5' RACE reads; one entry per CDR3 protein. This sample has about 70,000 distinct CDR3 sequences, with around 13% found just once. This specimen was whole blood, taken at baseline. The receptors here all came from an adult who was a healthcare worker with PCR-confirmed SARS-CoV-2 infection or an uninfected control (not recorded which). The CDR3 runs from the conserved cysteine through the conserved F or W. Each record gives: V gene, D gene, J gene, CDR3 protein. A D gene is named only where the DNA matches it firmly.

V: TRBV28; D: -; J: TRBJ2-7; CDR3: CASSLRAGGDYEQYF
V: TRBV5-1; D: TRBD2; J: TRBJ2-1; CDR3: CASSVIAGEDEQFF
V: TRBV20-1; D: TRBD2; J: TRBJ2-7; CDR3: CSASASGNSYEQYF
V: TRBV5-3; D: -; J: TRBJ1-1; CDR3: CARSLQGIMNTEAFF
V: TRBV20-1; D: -; J: TRBJ2-4; CDR3: CSAVRPGDPKGIQYF
V: TRBV3-1; D: -; J: TRBJ1-6; CDR3: CASSPGMQGNSPLHF
V: TRBV19; D: -; J: TRBJ2-1; CDR3: CASIPRGHLNEQFF
V: TRBV20-1; D: -; J: TRBJ1-5; CDR3: CSAPRGRGNQPQHF
V: TRBV20-1; D: -; J: TRBJ2-1; CDR3: CSARDNNEQFF
V: TRBV2; D: -; J: TRBJ2-3; CDR3: CASSPRSGGTDTQYF
V: TRBV19; D: -; J: TRBJ2-2; CDR3: CASTDLNPAGELFF
V: TRBV5-1; D: -; J: TRBJ2-5; CDR3: CASSAGQTEETQYF
V: TRBV11-2; D: -; J: TRBJ1-2; CDR3: CASSLSSGSPYTF
V: TRBV6-1; D: -; J: TRBJ2-5; CDR3: CASRPRDRQPETQYF
V: TRBV20-1; D: -; J: TRBJ2-7; CDR3: CSARDRRKGDSEQYF